This T cell receptor beta chain was captured in a study of OX40 agonist ivuxolimab in advanced cancers. Study-level points and caveats: There was clonal expansion of CD4+ and CD8+ blood T cells by week 6 at 0.1 to 3.0 mg/kg. The study found that CD8+ T cells averaged more expanded clones than CD4+.

With respect to this clone: The target antigen is unknown.

Clones were read by immunoSEQ multiplex PCR, and TCRdb kept only the in-frame ones, dropping some. The sample yields more than 40,000 clones, about 89% seen once. This CDR3 comprises 16 residues. The germline V and J ends were trimmed by 0 bases and 4 bases, with 15 bases remaining between them. The source material was CD4+ or CD8+ T cells sorted from blood, sampled in a trial of the OX40 agonist ivuxolimab. The clonotype originates from an adult with an advanced solid tumor such as melanoma, head and neck, liver or kidney cancer. This chain connects TRBV23-1 to TRBJ1-2; possible D gene TRBD1, 5 bases. TRBV23-1 is reported as an ORF; its role is uncertain. The CDR3 region has the DNA TGCGCCAGCAGTCAATCGAGGGACGGTTTTCTCTATGGCTACACCTTC. Encoded protein: CASSQSRDGFLYGYTF.